The 2 T cell receptor beta chains below were found in one sample sequenced in a study of blood T cell repertoires in COVID-19. The repertoire was sequenced with immunoSEQ multiplex PCR; TCRdb's copy has only in-frame clones and lacks some. Of over 150,000 clones listed, 70% to 85% were seen once; the top ten hold 6% to 8%. The sample consisted of peripheral blood. These receptors all stem from a human donor with acute or convalescent COVID-19. The donor label of this sample is uncertain.

This rearrangement joins TRBV6-5 to TRBJ2-5; possible D gene TRBD2, 6 bases. The CDR3 is made up of 13 amino acids. Germline assignment: CDR1 MNHEY and CDR2 SVGAGI. With 6 bases removed from V and 4 bases from J, the gap between germline ends came to 12 bases. CDR3 nucleotide sequence: TGTGCCAGCAGCGCCCAGGAGGGAGAGACCCAGTACTTC. It encodes CASSAQEGETQYF.

This clone was observed a few times. The CDR3 here is CASKSRVNQPQHF. DNA for the CDR3: TGTGCCAGCAAGAGCAGGGTCAATCAGCCCCAGCATTTT. V is TRBV2 and J is TRBJ1-5, with D possibly TRBD1 on 5 matching bases. V gave up 7 bases and J gave up 3 bases, with 10 bases separating them. The CDR3 length is 13 residues. Germline-derived CDR1 and CDR2 are SNHLY and FYNNEI.